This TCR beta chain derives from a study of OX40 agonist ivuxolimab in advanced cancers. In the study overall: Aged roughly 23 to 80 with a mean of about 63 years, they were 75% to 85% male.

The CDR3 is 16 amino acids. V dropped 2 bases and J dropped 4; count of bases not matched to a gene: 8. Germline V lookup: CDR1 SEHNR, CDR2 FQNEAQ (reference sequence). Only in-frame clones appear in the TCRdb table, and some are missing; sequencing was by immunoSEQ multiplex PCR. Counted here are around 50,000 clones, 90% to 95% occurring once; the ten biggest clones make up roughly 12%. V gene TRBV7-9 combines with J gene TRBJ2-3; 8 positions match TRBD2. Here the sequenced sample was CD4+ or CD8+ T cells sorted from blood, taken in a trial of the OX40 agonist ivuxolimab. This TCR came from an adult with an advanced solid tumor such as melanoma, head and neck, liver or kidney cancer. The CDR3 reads CASSLRSGGGPDTQYF. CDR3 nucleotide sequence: TGTGCCAGCAGCTTAAGGTCGGGAGGGGGGCCAGATACGCAGTATTTT. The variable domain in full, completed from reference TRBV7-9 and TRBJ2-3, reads DTGVSQNPRHKITKRGQNVTFRCDPISEHNRLYWYRQTLGQGPEFLTYFQNEAQLEKSRLLSDRFSAERPKGSFSTLEIQRTEQGDSAMYLCASSLRSGGGPDTQYFGPGTRLTVL.